This TCR beta chain emerged from a study of blood T cell repertoires in COVID-19. The overall study: COVID-19 samples from acute and convalescent phases originated in the United States, Italy and Spain. PBMCs, B-cell-depleted T cells, or T cells provided the cDNA or gDNA that made up the material.

Original handling: Reference gene primer amplification yielded estimated nucleated cell counts. Clones were sequenced by immunoSEQ multiplex PCR, and TCRdb holds only the in-frame ones, with some missing. The V and J calls and clone size come from that table; D and trimming were worked out from the DNA. The sample lists over 55,000 clones, about 77% occurring once. This CDR3 is 13 amino acids long. The gene calls are TRBV21-1 and TRBJ1-1. TRBV21-1 has pseudogene status. The origin of this receptor is a human donor in a cohort sampled during active COVID-19. Source material: peripheral blood. The DNA of the CDR3 is TGTGCCAGCATGCGGGGATCCTCCTCGGAAGCTTTCTTT. It encodes CASMRGSSSEAFF.